Presented here are 20 T cell receptor beta chains from one specimen sequenced in a study of liver allograft versus peripheral blood T cells. Turning to the study itself: T cell receptor repertoires in transplanted livers were compared with those in recipients' peripheral blood.

Via MiXCR, TCRdb re-called the reads, giving one row per CDR3 protein. The table has roughly 13,000 distinct CDR3 sequences, roughly 20% seen once; the top ten hold under 7%. The receptors here all came from a human patient who had a liver transplant. The T cells may come from the graft donor.

This clonotype is deemed medium-sized (0.01 to 0.1%). The chain combines TRBV18 with TRBJ1-1; 11 bases are a match to TRBD1. Unmatched junction bases numbered 7, after V lost 0 bases and J lost 10 bases. Germline lookup yields CDR1 KGHSH and CDR2 LQKENI. The CDR3 totals 15 residues. CDR3 loop: CASSPPGTGGVGAFF. In nucleotides, the CDR3 is TGTGCCAGCTCACCACCGGGGACAGGGGGGGTAGGAGCTTTCTTT. Full variable domain (rest looked up from reference TRBV18 and TRBJ1-1): NAGVMQNPRHLVRRRGQEARLRCSPMKGHSHVYWYRQLPEEGLKFMVYLQKENIIDESGMPKERFSAEFPKEGPSILRIQQVVRGDSAAYFCASSPPGTGGVGAFFGQGTRLTVV.

This clonotype came up a few times. The chain employs TRBV5-6 and TRBJ1-4, with no clear D. CDR1 is SGHDT, CDR2 YYEEEE, per germline. The CDR3 has 15 residues. V shed 0 bases and J shed 2 bases, with 8 bases lying between them. CDR3 sequence (DNA): TGTGCCAGCAGCTTGGCCCGGAGGACTAATGAAAAACTGTTTTTT. It yields the protein CASSLARRTNEKLFF. Full variable domain (outside the CDR3, taken from reference TRBV5-6 and TRBJ1-4): DAGVTQSPTHLIKTRGQQVTLRCSPKSGHDTVSWYQQALGQGPQFIFQYYEEEERQRGNFPDRFSGHQFPNYSSELNVNALLLGDSALYLCASSLARRTNEKLFFGSGTQLSVL.

By share of the sample, this clonotype is medium-sized. This chain uses TRBV19 with TRBJ1-1; unclear D gene. Germline lookup yields CDR1 LNHDA and CDR2 SQIVND (reference sequence). V lost 1 base and J lost 7, with 13 bases in between. The CDR3 length is 14 residues. CDR3 residues: CASSIVPVDREAFF. CDR3 nucleotides: TGTGCCAGTAGTATAGTTCCGGTGGACCGTGAAGCTTTCTTT.

This clonotype was recorded a few times. The chain combines TRBV5-4 with TRBJ2-7; 11 nucleotides agree with TRBD2. Per the germline V gene, CDR1 is SGHNT and CDR2 is YYREEE (reference sequence). The CDR3 extends over 15 amino acids. J lost 9 bases, V lost 4 bases, and 12 bases had no gene match. The chain's CDR3 is CASSRADSGGARQYF. CDR3 nucleotides: TGTGCCAGCAGCCGGGCGGATAGCGGGGGGGCTAGGCAGTACTTC.

By share, this clonotype counts as medium-sized. The V and J genes are TRBV18 and TRBJ1-4; the D is unclear. The CDR3 runs 17 residues. V was cut by 2 bases and J by 0 bases, with 13 bases left in between. CDR1 and CDR2 from the germline V gene are KGHSH and LQKENI. The CDR3, as DNA: TGTGCCAGCTCACCATTTGCGGTTTCCGCAACTAATGAAAAACTGTTTTTT. Translating it yields CASSPFAVSATNEKLFF.

Only a few counts were recorded for this clonotype. The CDR3 reads CASRHGIEKLFF. DNA for the CDR3: TGTGCCAGCAGACACGGGATTGAAAAACTGTTTTTT. The V and J genes are TRBV6-2 or TRBV6-3 and TRBJ1-4; D not certain. V shed 6 bases and J shed 7 bases, with 9 bases lying between them. Germline V gene lookup returns CDR1 MNHEY and CDR2 SVGEGT. The CDR3 length is 12 residues.

The table lists this clonotype with a few counts. This sequence joins TRBV20-1 and TRBJ1-6; D possibly corresponds to TRBD1 (5 bases). Germline-derived CDR1 and CDR2 are DFQATT and SNEGSKA (reference sequence). CDR3 length equals 12 residues. Between the trimmed V and J ends, which lost 4 bases and 7 bases, there was a span of 8 bases. CDR3 sequence reads: CSATTGNSPLHF. The CDR3 region has the DNA TGCAGTGCTACTACAGGAAATTCACCCCTCCACTTT.

This clonotype is categorized as medium-sized. The rearrangement joins TRBV19 to TRBJ1-1, with D possibly TRBD1 on 5 matching bases. Germline values: CDR1 LNHDA, CDR2 SQIVND (reference sequence). Between the trimmed V and J ends, which lost 5 bases and 0 bases, there was a span of 13 bases. The CDR3 is 15 residues long. CDR3 sequence reads: CASSEGFQMNTEAFF. DNA of the CDR3: TGTGCCAGTAGTGAGGGGTTTCAAATGAACACTGAAGCTTTCTTT. The whole variable domain, filled in from reference TRBV19 and TRBJ1-1, reads DGGITQSPKYLFRKEGQNVTLSCEQNLNHDAMYWYRQDPGQGLRLIYYSQIVNDFQKGDIAEGYSVSREKKESFPLTVTSAQKNPTAFYLCASSEGFQMNTEAFFGQGTRLTVV.

In this sample, this clonotype turned up many times. This chain connects TRBV20-1 to TRBJ1-2, with 12 bases identical to TRBD1. The CDR3 length is 17 residues. Germline trimming cut 5 bases from V and 0 bases from J; bases unmatched to any gene: 10. Germline V gene data show CDR1 as DFQATT and CDR2 as SNEGSKA (reference sequence). The CDR3: CSASPGQGARANYGYTF. CDR3 nucleotide sequence: TGCAGTGCTTCGCCGGGACAGGGGGCGCGAGCTAACTATGGCTACACCTTC.

The V gene is TRBV20-1, the J gene TRBJ2-2, with D maybe TRBD1 (5 bases). The V end was cut by 5 bases, the J end by 1 base, with 8 bases between. CDR3 size: 13 residues. From germline, CDR1 is DFQATT and CDR2 SNEGSKA (reference sequence). The CDR3 region is CSASQGNTGELFF. The CDR3 coding sequence is TGCAGTGCTTCGCAGGGGAACACCGGGGAGCTGTTTTTT.

In its sample, this clonotype was seen once. This chain connects TRBV5-4 to TRBJ2-6, with 12 positions matching TRBD1. This CDR3 contains 22 residues. V gave up 2 bases and J gave up 2 bases; unmatched junction bases: 17. Per germline, CDR1 SGHNT and CDR2 YYREEE (reference sequence). In nucleotides, the CDR3 is TGTGCCAGCAGCTTTTCCCCCTCTCCGGGACAGGGGGCACTAGCTGGGGCCAACGTCCTGACTTTC. Protein product: CASSFSPSPGQGALAGANVLTF.

Of note for this clonotype: Being one base from a much bigger clone, this may be a read error. The chain joins TRBV6-5 to TRBJ1-6; no reliable D call. CDR3 size: 14 residues. Germline V CDR1 and CDR2: MNHEY, SVGAGI. V was clipped by 4 bases and J by 8 bases, with 12 bases between them. The CDR3 region is CASSLLVLDSPLHF. The CDR3 coding sequence is TGTGCCAGCAGTTTATTGGTGCTGGATTCACCCCTCCACTTT.

The gene calls are TRBV6-1 and TRBJ1-1; D not resolved. CDR1 is MNHNS, CDR2 SASEGT, per germline. Trimming removed 6 bases at V and 0 bases at J, with 8 bases between. CDR3 size: 13 residues. CDR3 sequence reads: CASRKLVNTEAFF. The CDR3 DNA reads as TGTGCCAGCAGGAAATTGGTGAACACTGAAGCTTTCTTT.

This sequence joins TRBV20-1 and TRBJ1-5; D gene ambiguous. CDR1 and CDR2 (germline): DFQATT, SNEGSKA (reference sequence). The V end was cut by 1 base, the J end by 0 bases, with 7 bases between. CDR3 size: 14 residues. For the CDR3, the DNA is TGCAGTGCTAGAGCACACACTAGCAATCAGCCCCAGCATTTT. Protein: CSARAHTSNQPQHF.

In this sample, this clonotype turned up a few times. The rearrangement links TRBV20-1 to TRBJ1-1; D gene uncertain. The V end lost 5 bases, the J end lost 5 bases, and 15 bases lay between the germline ends. There are 13 residues in the CDR3. The germline V gene encodes CDR1 DFQATT and CDR2 SNEGSKA (reference sequence). The CDR3 loop is CSAQDVSRTEAFF. The CDR3 bases are TGCAGTGCTCAGGACGTAAGTCGAACTGAAGCTTTCTTT.

V is TRBV12-3 or TRBV12-4 and J is TRBJ1-1; perhaps TRBD1 as D (6 bases). Trimming stripped 6 bases from V and 0 bases from J, with 8 bases between. The CDR3 is 13 residues long. This chain's CDR3 is CASRGQLNTEAFF. CDR3 bases: TGTGCCAGCAGAGGACAGTTGAACACTGAAGCTTTCTTT.

This clonotype appeared many times. This chain connects TRBV7-2 to TRBJ1-1; TRBD1 agrees at 8 bases. Unmatched junction bases numbered 9, after V lost 4 bases and J lost 5 bases. The CDR3 contains 15 residues. The V gene's germline CDR1 is SGHTA and CDR2 FQGNSA. The DNA of the CDR3 is TGTGCCAGCAGCTGGAAAACAGGGGGAGGGACTGAAGCTTTCTTT. Translation gives CASSWKTGGGTEAFF.

This clonotype appeared many times. The chain has TRBV19 and TRBJ1-2; the D gene is possibly TRBD1 (5 bases). Germline V CDR1 and CDR2: LNHDA, SQIVND (reference sequence). The V and J ends lost 5 bases and 9 bases respectively, with 19 bases between them. CDR3 size: 14 residues. The CDR3 coding sequence is TGTGCCAGTAGTTCACAACCGACCTTGGGACGCTACACCTTC. Encoded protein: CASSSQPTLGRYTF.

Sample share makes this clonotype medium-sized. This chain uses TRBV6-1 with TRBJ2-2; D unclear. V lost 7 bases to trimming and J lost 4 bases, with 19 bases between them. Germline CDR1 MNHNS, CDR2 SASEGT. The CDR3 totals 16 residues. Here the CDR3 reads CASTSPGPSRTGELFF. DNA of the CDR3: TGTGCCAGCACTTCCCCGGGCCCATCCCGCACCGGGGAGCTGTTTTTT.

This clonotype was detected ten times or more. The chain combines TRBV30 with TRBJ1-3; D not resolved. V lost 5 bases and J 4 bases, leaving 9 bases between the germline ends. CDR3 size: 12 residues. In germline, CDR1 is GTSNPN, CDR2 SVGIG (reference sequence). DNA of the CDR3: TGTGCCTGGGGGGTGGGCGGAAACACCATATATTTT. This encodes CAWGVGGNTIYF.